This T cell receptor beta chain emerged from a study of shared clonotypes between healthy human individuals. Spread over ten immunoSEQ deep assay plates, unsorted PBMC DNA underwent sequencing. Original processing notes: Filtering differed for immunoSEQ, which gave only junction sequences without quality scores. This table comes from immunoSEQ multiplex PCR, and its TCRdb copy is limited to in-frame clones, with some not included. V and J calls and clone size are those listed in that table; D and trimming were worked out from the DNA. The table shows fewer than 650,000 clones, with about 79% occurring only once. Extraction of genomic DNA in unsorted samples used about 81 million PBMCs. CDR3 length equals 15 residues. Trimming cost V 3 bases and J 0 bases; bases outside gene matches: 6. Germline V gene data show CDR1 as GTSNPN and CDR2 as SVGIG (reference sequence).

This clonotype was obtained from a woman aged 40 to 50 in good health. Some clones in this sample may be carry-over from other donors' samples. The V gene is TRBV30, the J gene TRBJ1-2; 8 bases match TRBD1. Sequenced material: PBMCs. CDR3 region: CAWRPRDRPNYGYTF. CDR3 in DNA: TGTGCCTGGAGACCTCGGGACAGGCCTAACTATGGCTACACCTTC. Full variable domain (outside the CDR3, taken from reference TRBV30 and TRBJ1-2): SQTIHQWPATLVQPVGSPLSLECTVEGTSNPNLYWYRQAAGRGLQLLFYSVGIGQISSEVPQNLSASRPQDRQFILSSKKLLLSDSGFYLCAWRPRDRPNYGYTFGSGTRLTVV.